What follows describes a single T cell receptor beta chain. Recruits, aged roughly 18 to 90 years, lived in 24 US areas. Cohort allocation depended upon clinical history that participants reported. The data are from a study of blood T cell repertoires in COVID-19. On the study more broadly: COVID-19 samples collected from the United States, Italy and Spain covered acute and convalescent phases. Nucleic acid was either cDNA or gDNA, and it came from T cells, B-cell-depleted T cells, or PBMCs.

Generated by immunoSEQ multiplex PCR, the TCRdb table keeps only in-frame clones and is missing some. The profile shows roughly 140,000 clones, about 86% of them singletons. Germline-derived CDR1 and CDR2 are GTSNPN and SVGIG (reference sequence). Between the trimmed V and J ends, which lost 8 bases and 0 bases, there was a span of 8 bases. The CDR3 spans 13 residues. Specimen: PBMCs or T cells enriched from blood (not recorded which). The chain recombines TRBV30 with TRBJ2-6; a possible D gene is TRBD1 (6 bases). This clonotype was obtained from a man between 50 and 59 years old who had recovered from COVID-19. CDR3 nucleotides: TGTGCCAACAGGGCCTCTGGGGCCAACGTCCTGACTTTC. Translation: CANRASGANVLTF.